This T cell receptor beta chain emerged from a study of blood T cell repertoires in COVID-19. There are 14 residues in the CDR3. CDR1 is MNHEY, CDR2 SMNVEV, per germline (reference sequence). Trimming took 4 bases from V and 5 from J, leaving 14 bases between them. Only a few counts were recorded for this clone. Only in-frame clones appear in the TCRdb table, and some are missing; sequencing was by immunoSEQ multiplex PCR. This sample has more than 200,000 clones, with about 88% found just once. This clonotype was obtained from a woman between 50 and 59 years old with COVID-19, enrolled during active disease. This sequence joins TRBV27 and TRBJ1-2, with D possibly TRBD1 on 5 matching bases. Sample: peripheral blood. In DNA form, the CDR3 reads TGTGCCAGCAGTTCGATCGGGGGGGTTTATGGCTACACCTTC. This sequence encodes CASSSIGGVYGYTF.